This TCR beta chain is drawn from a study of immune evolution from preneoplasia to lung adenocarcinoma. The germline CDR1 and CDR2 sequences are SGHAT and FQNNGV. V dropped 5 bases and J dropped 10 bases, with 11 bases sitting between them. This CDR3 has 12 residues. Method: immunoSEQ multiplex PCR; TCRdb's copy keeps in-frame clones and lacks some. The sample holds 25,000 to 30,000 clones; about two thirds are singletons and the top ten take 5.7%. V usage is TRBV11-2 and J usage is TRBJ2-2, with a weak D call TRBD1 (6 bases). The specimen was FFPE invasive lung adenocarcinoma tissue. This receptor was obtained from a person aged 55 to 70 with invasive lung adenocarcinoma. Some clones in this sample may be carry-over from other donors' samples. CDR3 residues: CASSPGQQELFF. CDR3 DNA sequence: TGTGCCAGCAGCCCCGGACAGCAGGAGCTGTTTTTT. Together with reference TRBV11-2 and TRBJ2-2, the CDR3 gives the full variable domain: EAGVAQSPRYKIIEKRQSVAFWCNPISGHATLYWYQQILGQGPKLLIQFQNNGVVDDSQLPKDRFSAERLKGVDSTLKIQPAKLEDSAVYLCASSPGQQELFFGEGSRLTVL.